The next 17 T cell receptor beta chains were all read from a single sample in a study of shared clonotypes between healthy human individuals. Sequencing used immunoSEQ multiplex PCR; TCRdb keeps in-frame clones, though not all of them. There are 950,000 to 1,100,000 clones in the sample; 65% to 75% occur only once, and 1.5% lies in the top ten. Sequencing was carried out using memory CD4+ T cells sorted from blood. Documented subset: CD45RA-negative fraction. Receptors were obtained from a young man in good health.

This clone appeared once. The V call is TRBV27, the J call TRBJ1-6; D gene ambiguous. The CDR3 spans 12 residues. V was clipped by 2 bases and J by 6 bases, with 2 bases between them. CDR1 and CDR2 from the germline V gene are MNHEY and SMNVEV (reference sequence). This CDR3 reads CASSLSNSPLHF. In DNA, the CDR3 is TGTGCCAGCAGTTTAAGTAATTCACCCCTCCACTTT.

The V call is TRBV19, the J call TRBJ2-3; D gene uncertain. This CDR3 is 15 amino acids long. V gave up 3 bases and J gave up 1 base, with 11 bases separating them. CDR1 is LNHDA, CDR2 SQIVND, per germline (reference sequence). The CDR3 sequence is CASSIGLDRTDTQYF. The DNA for the CDR3 is TGTGCCAGTAGTATCGGTTTGGATCGCACAGATACGCAGTATTTT.

Of note for this clone: In the same sample, other DNA sequences code for this CDR3. The chain uses TRBV19 and TRBJ1-2, with D uncertain. V was clipped by 3 bases and J by 2 bases, with 10 bases between them. The CDR3 runs to 14 residues. Germline V gene data show CDR1 as LNHDA and CDR2 as SQIVND (reference sequence). The CDR3 bases are TGTGCCAGTAGTATCGGAACAGCCAACTATGGCTACACCTTC. Protein: CASSIGTANYGYTF.

This clone was detected only a few times. The V gene is TRBV6-6, the J gene TRBJ2-6; D gene uncertain. Per the germline V gene, CDR1 is MNHNY and CDR2 is SVGAGI (reference sequence). The CDR3 has 14 residues. Trimming shortened V by 9 bases and J by 0 bases, and 9 bases separated the two germline ends. The CDR3: CASMGFSGANVLTF. The CDR3 DNA is TGTGCCAGTATGGGGTTCTCTGGGGCCAACGTCCTGACTTTC.

In its sample, this clone was seen a few times. The gene calls are TRBV27 and TRBJ1-6; unclear D gene. This CDR3 comprises 13 residues. Between the trimmed V and J ends, which lost 7 bases and 7 bases, there was a span of 11 bases. Germline CDR1 MNHEY, CDR2 SMNVEV (reference sequence). As DNA, the CDR3 is TGTGCCAGCAAGTTTAATGGCAATTCACCCCTCCACTTT. This codes for CASKFNGNSPLHF.

This clone was found once. The rearrangement links TRBV7-2 to TRBJ2-3, with D perhaps matching TRBD1 or TRBD2 (6 bases each). This CDR3 has 13 residues. Germline V gives CDR1 SGHTA, CDR2 FQGNSA. The V gene lost 0 bases and the J gene lost 6 bases, with 7 bases spanning the gap. CDR3 DNA sequence: TGTGCCAGCAGCTTAGCGGGGGGCGATACGCAGTATTTT. Its translation: CASSLAGGDTQYF.

The V gene is TRBV7-2, the J gene TRBJ2-2; TRBD2 matches at 7 bases. CDR3 length equals 15 residues. In germline, CDR1 is SGHTA, CDR2 FQGNSA. V lost 5 bases and J lost 5; bases outside the gene matches: 8. The CDR3, as DNA: TGTGCCAGCAGCCCGAGGAGGGGAGGGACCGGGGAGCTGTTTTTT. Protein sequence: CASSPRRGGTGELFF.

The V call is TRBV7-8, the J call TRBJ1-5, with D unclear. V dropped 1 base and J dropped 3 bases, with 10 bases sitting between them. CDR1 SGHVS and CDR2 FQNEAQ come from the germline V gene. The CDR3 sequence is 15 residues long. The CDR3 sequence is CASSLGSAYNQPQHF. CDR3 nucleotides: TGTGCCAGCAGCTTAGGTTCAGCTTACAATCAGCCCCAGCATTTT.

The CDR3 DNA reads TGCGCCAGCTCACCCCAGGGGGCGACCTACGAGCAGTACTTC. Protein product: CASSPQGATYEQYF. The genes are TRBV5-1 and TRBJ2-7; 8 bases line up with TRBD1. Per the germline V gene, CDR1 is SGHRS and CDR2 is YFSETQ. This CDR3 comprises 14 residues. The ends lost 7 bases at V and 2 bases at J; junction bases unmatched: 8.

The V call is TRBV5-4, the J call TRBJ2-7, with 11 bases aligning to TRBD2. Germline V CDR1 and CDR2: SGHNT, YYREEE (reference sequence). There are 16 residues in the CDR3. The junction had 4 bases not matched to a gene; V was cut back by 0 bases and J by 2 bases. The CDR3 region is CASSLGTSGGAYEQYF. The CDR3 DNA follows: TGTGCCAGCAGCTTGGGAACTAGCGGGGGAGCCTACGAGCAGTACTTC. The whole variable domain, remainder taken from reference TRBV5-4 and TRBJ2-7, is ETGVTQSPTHLIKTRGQQVTLRCSSQSGHNTVSWYQQALGQGPQFIFQYYREEENGRGNFPPRFSGLQFPNYSSELNVNALELDDSALYLCASSLGTSGGAYEQYFGPGTRLTVT.

Only a few counts were recorded for this clone. The chain links TRBV9 to TRBJ2-7, with D possibly TRBD1 on 5 matching bases. V dropped 0 bases and J dropped 0 bases, with 7 bases sitting between them. Germline V lookup: CDR1 SGDLS, CDR2 YYNGEE. This CDR3 is built from 14 residues. The CDR3 here is CASSVAQGSYEQYF. The CDR3 coding sequence is TGTGCCAGCAGCGTAGCCCAGGGCTCCTACGAGCAGTACTTC.

Here the CDR3 reads CASSELGSSYEQYF. As DNA, the CDR3 is TGTGCCAGCAGTGAATTGGGCTCCTCCTACGAGCAGTACTTC. V is TRBV6-1 and J is TRBJ2-7; D is unclear. The CDR3 extends over 14 amino acids. Trimming took 2 bases from V and 0 from J, leaving 8 bases between them. CDR1 and CDR2 from the germline V gene are MNHNS and SASEGT.

The V and J genes are TRBV30 and TRBJ2-1, with D perhaps TRBD1 or TRBD2 (5 bases each). Germline CDR1 is GTSNPN and CDR2 is SVGIG (reference sequence). The V and J ends lost 1 base and 5 bases respectively, with 12 bases between them. The CDR3 has 14 residues. The CDR3 reads CAWSGGNQDNEQFF. The CDR3 DNA follows: TGTGCCTGGAGTGGGGGGAACCAGGACAATGAGCAGTTCTTC. Filled out from reference TRBV30 and TRBJ2-1, the complete variable domain reads SQTIHQWPATLVQPVGSPLSLECTVEGTSNPNLYWYRQAAGRGLQLLFYSVGIGQISSEVPQNLSASRPQDRQFILSSKKLLLSDSGFYLCAWSGGNQDNEQFFGPGTRLTVL.

The sample holds many counts of this clone. This chain joins TRBV30 and TRBJ1-1, with a weak D call TRBD1 (5 bases). V gave up 0 bases and J gave up 9 bases, with 14 bases separating them. The CDR3 loop spans 13 amino acids. CDR1 and CDR2 (germline): GTSNPN, SVGIG (reference sequence). Here the CDR3 reads CAWSVQPGEKAFF. DNA of the CDR3: TGTGCCTGGAGTGTACAACCGGGGGAGAAAGCTTTCTTT. The whole variable domain, remainder taken from reference TRBV30 and TRBJ1-1, is SQTIHQWPATLVQPVGSPLSLECTVEGTSNPNLYWYRQAAGRGLQLLFYSVGIGQISSEVPQNLSASRPQDRQFILSSKKLLLSDSGFYLCAWSVQPGEKAFFGQGTRLTVV.

The table lists this clone with a few counts. V gene TRBV2 combines with J gene TRBJ1-6; possibly TRBD1 for D (6 bases). V shed 2 bases and J shed 11 bases, with 16 bases lying between them. Germline CDR1 reads SNHLY; CDR2 reads FYNNEI. The CDR3 has 15 amino acids. The chain's CDR3 is CASSELEQGRAPLHF. The CDR3 region has the DNA TGTGCCAGCAGTGAACTGGAACAGGGAAGGGCACCCCTCCACTTT.

V and J are TRBV28 and TRBJ1-6; TRBD1 matches at 7 bases. V was clipped by 6 bases and J by 3 bases; unmatched bases: 8. CDR3 length equals 16 residues. Germline lookup yields CDR1 MDHEN and CDR2 SYDVKM. The CDR3 sequence: CASRVNRGGYNSPLHF. DNA for the CDR3: TGTGCCAGCAGGGTAAACAGGGGAGGCTATAATTCACCCCTCCACTTT.

This clone was picked up a small number of times. The same CDR3 arises from other DNA sequences in this sample as well. V usage is TRBV30 and J usage is TRBJ2-3; possible D gene TRBD2, 6 bases. Between the trimmed V and J ends, which lost 2 bases and 1 base, there was a span of 10 bases. The CDR3 contains 14 residues. Germline loops: CDR1 GTSNPN, CDR2 SVGIG (reference sequence). CDR3 sequence reads: CAWSRGGGTDTQYF. In DNA form, the CDR3 reads TGTGCCTGGAGTAGGGGCGGGGGCACAGATACGCAGTATTTT.